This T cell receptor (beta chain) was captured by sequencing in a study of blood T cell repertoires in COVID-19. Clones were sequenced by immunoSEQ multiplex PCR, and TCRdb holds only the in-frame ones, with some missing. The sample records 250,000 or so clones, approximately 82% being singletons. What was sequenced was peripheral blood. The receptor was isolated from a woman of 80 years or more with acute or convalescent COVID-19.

The CDR3 nucleotides are TGTGCCAGCTCACCTTCGTCTGTCCAAGAGACCCAGTACTTC. Translation gives CASSPSSVQETQYF. This chain joins TRBV18 and TRBJ2-5; D gene unclear. CDR3 length: 14 residues. V was shortened by 3 bases and J by 1 base, with 9 bases between the two germline ends. Germline CDR1 reads KGHSH; CDR2 reads LQKENI.